These 8 T cell receptor beta chains were all obtained from the same sample, sequenced in a study of T cells after yellow fever vaccination. TCRdb itself ran the 5' RACE reads through MiXCR, one entry per CDR3 protein. Of approximately 150,000 distinct CDR3 sequences listed, roughly 6.2% are singletons. The sample in question was CD4+ T cells sorted from PBMCs, obtained on the day of the first yellow fever vaccination. The receptors originated from a man in his late teens or twenties who received the YFV17D yellow fever vaccine.

This clonotype came up many times. The chain has TRBV5-1 and TRBJ2-3; D is unresolved. CDR1 is SGHRS, CDR2 YFSETQ, per germline. V lost 4 bases, J lost 6 bases, and 12 bases lay in between. This CDR3 is built from 13 residues. CDR3 sequence (DNA): TGCGCCAGCAGCCTCGCATCTCGGGATACGCAGTATTTT. It specifies CASSLASRDTQYF.

The chain couples TRBV15 to TRBJ2-6; no clear D. The length of the CDR3 is 14 residues. The V end was cut by 2 bases, the J end by 3 bases, with 5 bases between. Germline CDR1 LNHNV, CDR2 YYDKDF (reference sequence). This chain's CDR3 is CATSRRVGANVLTF. CDR3 coding DNA: TGTGCCACCAGCAGAAGAGTTGGGGCCAACGTCCTGACTTTC.

The rearrangement links TRBV7-2 to TRBJ2-1; a possible D gene is TRBD1 (6 bases). The CDR3 is made up of 13 amino acids. In germline, CDR1 is SGHTA, CDR2 FQGNSA. Trimming cost V 7 bases and J 9 bases, with 16 bases left between them. The CDR3 DNA is TGTGCCAGCATGGCAGGGGCCTGGGGTGAGCAGTTCTTC. It codes for CASMAGAWGEQFF.

This clonotype showed up many times. The chain combines TRBV12-3 or TRBV12-4 with TRBJ1-3; perhaps TRBD1 as D (5 bases). The CDR3 runs to 14 residues. The germline V and J ends were trimmed by 5 bases and 3 bases, with 11 bases remaining between them. The CDR3 sequence is CASSPDRLGNTIYF. CDR3 coding DNA: TGTGCCAGCAGTCCTGACAGACTTGGAAACACCATATATTTT.

This clonotype was observed at least ten times. This rearrangement joins TRBV20-1 to TRBJ2-3; 7 nucleotides match TRBD2. J was trimmed by 4 bases and V by 5 bases; bases with no gene match: 6. The CDR3 contains 13 residues. In germline, CDR1 is DFQATT, CDR2 SNEGSKA (reference sequence). CDR3 loop: CSAPRTSADTQYF. The DNA of the CDR3 is TGCAGTGCTCCAAGGACTAGTGCAGATACGCAGTATTTT.

This clonotype appeared many times. The rearrangement uses TRBV29-1 and TRBJ2-3, with 9 bases that match TRBD1. The junction had 16 bases not matched to a gene; V was cut back by 0 bases and J by 6 bases. Germline values: CDR1 SQVTM, CDR2 ANQGSEA. CDR3 length: 18 amino acids. This CDR3 is CSVEDGLFQGTGMDTQYF. CDR3 coding DNA: TGCAGCGTTGAAGATGGTCTCTTTCAAGGGACAGGGATGGATACGCAGTATTTT.

This clonotype has ten or more counts. A read error may account for a junction end that differs from germline. V gene TRBV19 combines with J gene TRBJ2-1, with TRBD1 identical over 11 bases. Per germline, CDR1 LNHDA and CDR2 SQIVND (reference sequence). The CDR3 loop spans 15 amino acids. The DNA of the CDR3 is TGTGGCAGTAGAGGACCGGGACAGGGGGGAAATGAGCAGTTCTTC. Its protein is CGSRGPGQGGNEQFF.

J is TRBJ2-2 and V is TRBV5-6; the match to TRBD1 covers 7 bases. The CDR3 totals 16 residues. Germline values: CDR1 SGHDT, CDR2 YYEEEE. V gave up 3 bases and J gave up 8 bases; unmatched junction bases: 13. As DNA, the CDR3 is TGTGCCAGCAGCTCGACAGGGAGTCTTACCTTTGGGGAGCTGTTTTTT. Translating it yields CASSSTGSLTFGELFF.